This TCR beta chain emerged from a study of T cell changes during pregnancy in multiple sclerosis. The table came from immunoSEQ multiplex PCR; TCRdb's copy has only in-frame clones and leaves some out. The data hold about 36,000 clones, with around 92% observed a single time. The source is a female donor in good health, enrolled as a control in a pregnancy study. The sample was CD4+ T cells from peripheral blood mononuclear cells, taken in the second trimester of pregnancy.

This CDR3 is CASSTSGTGYSGYTF. The CDR3 bases are TGTGCCAGCAGTACCTCCGGGACAGGGTACAGCGGCTACACCTTC. The rearrangement uses TRBV27 and TRBJ1-2, with 9 bases fitting TRBD1. The junction had 12 bases not matched to a gene; V was cut back by 5 bases and J by 8 bases. This CDR3 is 15 amino acids long. Germline loops: CDR1 MNHEY, CDR2 SMNVEV (reference sequence).